The clone carrying this T cell receptor beta chain was observed a few times. This sample was taken from a study of molecular identifiers for immune sequencing clone quantification. TCRdb ran MiXCR on the PCR reads and lists one entry per CDR3 protein. The data contain 60,000 to 75,000 distinct CDR3 sequences, over 15% of them singletons. Trimming pared 5 bases from V and 2 bases from J, leaving 22 bases between. The length of the CDR3 is 16 residues. Germline loops: CDR1 DFQATT, CDR2 SNEGSKA (reference sequence). The rearrangement uses TRBV20-1 and TRBJ2-7; D gene unclear. What was sequenced was naive CD8+ T cells from blood, with Jurkat cell RNA spiked in. Subset indicated: FACS-sorted CD8+CD4-CCR7+CD45RA+ naive T cells. This receptor was taken from a human donor in good health. Some libraries in this study had Jurkat cell RNA spiked in. This CDR3 is CSASPVVPQSPYEQYF. The CDR3 DNA sequence: TGCAGTGCTTCCCCCGTCGTTCCTCAAAGTCCCTACGAGCAGTACTTC.